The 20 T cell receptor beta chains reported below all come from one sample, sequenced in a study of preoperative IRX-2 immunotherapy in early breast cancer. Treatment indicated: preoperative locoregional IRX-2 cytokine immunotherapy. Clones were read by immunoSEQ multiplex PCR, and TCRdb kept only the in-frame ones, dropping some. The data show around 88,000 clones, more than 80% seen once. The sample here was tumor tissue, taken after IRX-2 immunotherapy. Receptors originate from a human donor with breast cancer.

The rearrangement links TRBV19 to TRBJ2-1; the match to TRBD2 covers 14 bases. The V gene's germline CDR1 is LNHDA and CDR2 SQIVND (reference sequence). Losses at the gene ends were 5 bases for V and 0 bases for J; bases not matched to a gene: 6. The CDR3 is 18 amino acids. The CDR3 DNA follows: TGTGCCAGTAGTTCGAGGACTAGCGGGGGGAGCTCCTACAATGAGCAGTTCTTC. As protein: CASSSRTSGGSSYNEQFF.

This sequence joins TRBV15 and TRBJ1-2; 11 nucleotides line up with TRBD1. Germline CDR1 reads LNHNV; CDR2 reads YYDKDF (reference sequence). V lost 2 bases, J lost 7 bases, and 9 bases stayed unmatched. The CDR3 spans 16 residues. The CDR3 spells CATSRIPGQGAGGYTF. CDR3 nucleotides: TGTGCCACCAGCAGAATCCCTGGACAGGGGGCAGGTGGCTACACCTTC.

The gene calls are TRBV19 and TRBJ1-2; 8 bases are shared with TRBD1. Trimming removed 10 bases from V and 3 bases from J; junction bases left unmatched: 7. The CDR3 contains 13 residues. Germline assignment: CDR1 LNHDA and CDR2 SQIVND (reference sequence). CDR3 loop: CAIYRGIDYGYTF. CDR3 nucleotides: TGTGCCATCTACAGGGGGATAGACTATGGCTACACCTTC.

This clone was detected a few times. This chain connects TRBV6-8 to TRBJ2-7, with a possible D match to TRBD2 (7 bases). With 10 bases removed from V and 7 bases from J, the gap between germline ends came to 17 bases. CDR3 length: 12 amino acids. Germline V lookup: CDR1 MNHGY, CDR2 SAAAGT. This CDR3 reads CATKGGAQEQYF. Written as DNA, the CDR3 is TGTGCCACCAAGGGGGGGGCGCAGGAGCAGTACTTC.

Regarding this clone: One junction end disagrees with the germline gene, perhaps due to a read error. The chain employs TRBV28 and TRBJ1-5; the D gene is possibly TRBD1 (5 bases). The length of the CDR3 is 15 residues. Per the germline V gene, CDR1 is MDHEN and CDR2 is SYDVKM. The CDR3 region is CVSSPRWGLNQPQHF. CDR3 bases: TGTGTCAGCAGTCCCCGCTGGGGGTTAAATCAGCCCCAGCATTTT.

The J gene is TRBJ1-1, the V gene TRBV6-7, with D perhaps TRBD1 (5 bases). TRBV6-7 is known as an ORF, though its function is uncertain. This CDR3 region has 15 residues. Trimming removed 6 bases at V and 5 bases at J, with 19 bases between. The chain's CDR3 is CASSPGRLGGTEAFF. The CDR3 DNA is TGTGCCAGCAGCCCGGGACGATTGGGGGGTACTGAAGCTTTCTTT.

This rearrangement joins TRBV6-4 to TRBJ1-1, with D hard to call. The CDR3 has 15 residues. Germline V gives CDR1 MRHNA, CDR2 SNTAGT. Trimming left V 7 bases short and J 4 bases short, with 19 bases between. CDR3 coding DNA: TGTGCCAGCATAACCGGAGGGATGAGAGTCACTGAAGCTTTCTTT. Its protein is CASITGGMRVTEAFF.

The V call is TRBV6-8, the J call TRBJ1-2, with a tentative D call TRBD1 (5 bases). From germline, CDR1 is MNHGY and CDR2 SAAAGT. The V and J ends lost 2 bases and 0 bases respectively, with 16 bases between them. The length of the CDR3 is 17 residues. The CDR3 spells CASSYNGVGGANYGYTF. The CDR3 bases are TGTGCCAGCAGTTACAATGGGGTTGGGGGGGCTAACTATGGCTACACCTTC.

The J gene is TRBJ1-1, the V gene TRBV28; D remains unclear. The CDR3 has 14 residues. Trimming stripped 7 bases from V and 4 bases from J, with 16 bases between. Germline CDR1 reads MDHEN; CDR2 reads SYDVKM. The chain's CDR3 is CASTNTGYSTEAFF. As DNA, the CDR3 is TGTGCCAGCACCAACACGGGGTACTCCACTGAAGCTTTCTTT.

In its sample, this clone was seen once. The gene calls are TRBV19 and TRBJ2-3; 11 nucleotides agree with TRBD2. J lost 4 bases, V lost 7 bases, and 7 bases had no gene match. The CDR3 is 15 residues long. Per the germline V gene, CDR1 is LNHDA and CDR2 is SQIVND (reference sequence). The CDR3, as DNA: TGTGCCAGTACTAATAGCGGGAGGGCCGCAGATACGCAGTATTTT. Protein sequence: CASTNSGRAADTQYF.

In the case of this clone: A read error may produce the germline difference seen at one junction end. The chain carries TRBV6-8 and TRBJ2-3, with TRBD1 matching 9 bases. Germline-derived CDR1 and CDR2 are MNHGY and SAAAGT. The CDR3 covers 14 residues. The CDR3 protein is CAISAGQGRDTQYF. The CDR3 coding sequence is TGTGCCATCAGTGCGGGACAGGGTCGGGATACGCAGTATTTT.

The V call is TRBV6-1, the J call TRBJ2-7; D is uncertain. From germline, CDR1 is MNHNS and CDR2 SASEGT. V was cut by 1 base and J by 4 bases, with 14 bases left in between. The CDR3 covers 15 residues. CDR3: CASSEVGGSPYEQYF. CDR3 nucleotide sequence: TGTGCCAGCAGTGAAGTTGGTGGGTCACCTTACGAGCAGTACTTC.

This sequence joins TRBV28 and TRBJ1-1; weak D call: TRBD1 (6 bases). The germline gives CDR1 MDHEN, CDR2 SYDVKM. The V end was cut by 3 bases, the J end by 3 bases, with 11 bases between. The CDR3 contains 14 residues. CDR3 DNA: TGTGCCAGCAGTTTCAGGGGTACCGACACTGAAGCTTTCTTT. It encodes CASSFRGTDTEAFF.

CDR3 sequence: CASSLLGGAGGYTF. DNA for the CDR3: TGTGCCAGCAGTTTATTAGGGGGCGCCGGCGGCTACACCTTC. The rearrangement uses TRBV28 and TRBJ1-2; 7 nucleotides align to TRBD1. The length of the CDR3 is 14 residues. Germline loops: CDR1 MDHEN, CDR2 SYDVKM. J lost 8 bases, V lost 1 base, and 7 bases had no gene match.

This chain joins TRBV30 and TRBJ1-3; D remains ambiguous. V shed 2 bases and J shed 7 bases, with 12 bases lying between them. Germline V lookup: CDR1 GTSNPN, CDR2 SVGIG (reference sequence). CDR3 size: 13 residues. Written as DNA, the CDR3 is TGTGCCTGGAGTAATGGGCACCCTAACACCATATATTTT. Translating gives CAWSNGHPNTIYF.

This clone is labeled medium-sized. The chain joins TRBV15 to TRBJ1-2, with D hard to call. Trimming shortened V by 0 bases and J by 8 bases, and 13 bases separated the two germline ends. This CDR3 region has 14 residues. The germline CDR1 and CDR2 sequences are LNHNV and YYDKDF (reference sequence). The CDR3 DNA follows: TGTGCCACCAGCAGAGATCGGAAGGCACCCGGCTACACCTTC. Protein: CATSRDRKAPGYTF.

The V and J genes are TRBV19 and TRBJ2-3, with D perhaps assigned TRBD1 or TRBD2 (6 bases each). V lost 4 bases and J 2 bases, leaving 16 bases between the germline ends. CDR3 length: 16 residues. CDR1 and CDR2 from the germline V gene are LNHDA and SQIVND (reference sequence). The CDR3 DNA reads TGTGCCAGTAGTACATCGGAGGGGGTTATCACAGATACGCAGTATTTT. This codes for CASSTSEGVITDTQYF.

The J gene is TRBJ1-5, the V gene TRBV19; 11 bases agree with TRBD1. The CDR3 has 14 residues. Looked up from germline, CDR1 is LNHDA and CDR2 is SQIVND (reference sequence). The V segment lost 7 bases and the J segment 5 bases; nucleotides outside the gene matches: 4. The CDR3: CASTDRGLYQPQHF. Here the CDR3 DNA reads TGTGCCAGTACGGACAGGGGGCTCTATCAGCCCCAGCATTTT. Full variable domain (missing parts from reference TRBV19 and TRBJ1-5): DGGITQSPKYLFRKEGQNVTLSCEQNLNHDAMYWYRQDPGQGLRLIYYSQIVNDFQKGDIAEGYSVSREKKESFPLTVTSAQKNPTAFYLCASTDRGLYQPQHFGDGTRLSIL.

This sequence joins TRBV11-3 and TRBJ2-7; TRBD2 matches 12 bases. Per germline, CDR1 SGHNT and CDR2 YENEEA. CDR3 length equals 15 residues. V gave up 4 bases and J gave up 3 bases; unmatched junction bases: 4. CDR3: CASSSTSGGLYEQYF. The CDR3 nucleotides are TGTGCCAGCAGCTCGACTAGCGGGGGACTCTACGAGCAGTACTTC.

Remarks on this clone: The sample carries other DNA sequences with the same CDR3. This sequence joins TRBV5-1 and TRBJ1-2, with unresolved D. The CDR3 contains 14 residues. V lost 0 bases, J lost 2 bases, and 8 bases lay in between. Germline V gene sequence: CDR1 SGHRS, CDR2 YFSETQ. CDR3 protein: CASSLVGGNYGYTF. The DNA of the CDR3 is TGCGCCAGCAGCTTGGTCGGAGGGAACTATGGCTACACCTTC.